This T cell receptor (beta chain) originates from a study of lymphopenia after photon versus proton radiotherapy. Findings of the study overall: Oligoclonal CD8+ Temra expansion after nadir drove photon patients' diversity drop. Larger post-nadir TCR diversity loss correlated inversely with survival in deceased patients. Relative stability marked proton patients; photon patients lost diversity and naive cells.

Regarding this clone: Its antigen is currently unknown.

The CDR3 loop spans 15 amino acids. The V end lost 5 bases, the J end lost 6 bases, and 19 bases lay between the germline ends. Germline values: CDR1 LNHNV, CDR2 YYDKDF (reference sequence). The method was immunoSEQ multiplex PCR; TCRdb's version includes in-frame clones alone and lacks a portion of them. The sample has 60,000 or so clones, approximately 83% seen once; the top ten hold roughly 2.3%. The source is a man in his forties with gastric cancer. This material consisted of peripheral blood, taken from a patient treated with photon-based radiotherapy. V is TRBV15 and J is TRBJ2-5; D not resolved. The DNA for the CDR3 is TGTGCCACCAGCGACCTAGGTGGCTCTCATCAGACCCAGTACTTC. Amino acid sequence: CATSDLGGSHQTQYF. The variable domain in full, completed from reference TRBV15 and TRBJ2-5, reads DAMVIQNPRYQVTQFGKPVTLSCSQTLNHNVMYWYQQKSSQAPKLLFHYYDKDFNNEADTPDNFQSRRPNTSFCFLDIRSPGLGDTAMYLCATSDLGGSHQTQYFGPGTRLLVL.